This entry describes one TCR beta chain. This record belongs to a study of blood T cell repertoires in COVID-19. Across the study: PBMCs, B-cell-depleted T cells, or T cells provided the cDNA or gDNA that made up the material.

This CDR3 spans 16 amino acids. Germline CDR1 reads ENHRY; CDR2 reads SYGVKD. With 6 bases clipped from V and 2 bases from J, the junction kept 4 bases outside the gene matches. Only in-frame clones appear in the TCRdb table, and some are missing; sequencing was by immunoSEQ multiplex PCR. Here the sample spans approximately 100,000 clones, about 85% being singletons. This sequence joins TRBV10-3 and TRBJ2-2; 12 bases map to TRBD2. This TCR was recovered from a human donor in a cohort sampled during active COVID-19. The sample comprised peripheral blood. This chain's CDR3 is CAISRTSGANTGELFF. The CDR3 nucleotides read TGTGCCATCAGCCGGACTAGCGGGGCTAACACCGGGGAGCTGTTTTTT.